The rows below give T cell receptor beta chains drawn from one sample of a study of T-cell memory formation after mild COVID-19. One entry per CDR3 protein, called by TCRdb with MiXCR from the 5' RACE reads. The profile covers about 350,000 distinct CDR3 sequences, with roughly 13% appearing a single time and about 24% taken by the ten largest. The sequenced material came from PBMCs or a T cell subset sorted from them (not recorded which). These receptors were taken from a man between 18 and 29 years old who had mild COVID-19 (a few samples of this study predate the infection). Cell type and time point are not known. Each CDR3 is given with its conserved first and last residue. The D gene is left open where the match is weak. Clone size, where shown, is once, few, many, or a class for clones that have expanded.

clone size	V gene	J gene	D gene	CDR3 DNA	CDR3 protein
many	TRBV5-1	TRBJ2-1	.	TGCGCCAGCAGCTTGCAAGGGGATATCTCCTACAATGAGCAGTTCTTC	CASSLQGDISYNEQFF
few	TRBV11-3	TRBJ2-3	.	TGTGCCAGCAGTATAGGAGGGCAGACAGATACGCAGTATTTT	CASSIGGQTDTQYF
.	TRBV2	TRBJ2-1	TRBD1	TGTGCCAGCGGGGGACAGGCAGTTTCTGAGCAGTTCTTC	CASGGQAVSEQFF
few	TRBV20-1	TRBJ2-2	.	TGCAGTGCTAGGCAGGACGGGGAGCTGTTTTTT	CSARQDGELFF
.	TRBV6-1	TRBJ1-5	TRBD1	TGTGCCAGCACCCAACGGGCAGGGGGCGTAGATCAGCCCCAGCATTTT	CASTQRAGGVDQPQHF
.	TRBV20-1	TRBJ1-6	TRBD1	TGCAGTGCGCGGACAGGGGACTCCTATAATTCACCCCTCCACTTT	CSARTGDSYNSPLHF
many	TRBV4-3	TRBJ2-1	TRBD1	TGCGCCAGCAGCATAGACAGGGGGTCCTACAATGAGCAGTTCTTC	CASSIDRGSYNEQFF
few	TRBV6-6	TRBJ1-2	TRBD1	TGTGCCAGCACCATATCTCCGGGACAGAGAACCTTC	CASTISPGQRTF
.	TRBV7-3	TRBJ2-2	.	TGTGCCAGCAGCCAAAACCCTACGGCCGGGAAAACCGGGGAGCTGTTTTTT	CASSQNPTAGKTGELFF
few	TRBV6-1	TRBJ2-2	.	TGTGCCAGCAGTGGGGACGAGTGGACCGGGGAGCTGTTTTTT	CASSGDEWTGELFF
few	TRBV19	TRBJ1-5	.	TGTGCCAGTAGGTATGGCCTCAATCAGCCCCAGCATTTT	CASRYGLNQPQHF
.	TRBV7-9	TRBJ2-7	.	TGTGCCAGCAGCTTTCAAGACGAGCAGTACTTC	CASSFQDEQYF
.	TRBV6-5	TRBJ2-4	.	TGTGCCAGCAGGCCGGGACATGCCAAAAACATTCAGTACTTC	CASRPGHAKNIQYF
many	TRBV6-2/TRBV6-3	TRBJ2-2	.	TGTGCCAGCATAGGACAGAACACCGGGGAGCTGTTTTTT	CASIGQNTGELFF
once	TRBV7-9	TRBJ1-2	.	TGTGCCAGCAGCCAGGGCTGGGTCGGGACCGACAACTATGGCTACACCTTC	CASSQGWVGTDNYGYTF
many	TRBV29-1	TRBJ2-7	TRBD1	TGCAGCGTTGCCACAGGGGCCGAGCAGTACTTC	CSVATGAEQYF